Below, 10 T cell receptor beta chains from the same sample are listed, as sequenced in a study of blood T cell repertoires in COVID-19. Assay used: immunoSEQ multiplex PCR; TCRdb lists only in-frame clones, some missing. The sample lists 350,000 or so clones, around four fifths occurring once. The material sequenced was peripheral blood. The receptors derive from a man aged 25 to 40 with active or convalescent COVID-19.

This rearrangement joins TRBV6-1 to TRBJ1-4; the D is unclear. Trimming took off 5 bases at V and 0 bases at J, with 4 bases between the two ends. The CDR3 is made up of 13 amino acids. Germline values: CDR1 MNHNS, CDR2 SASEGT. CDR3 sequence reads: CASSTPTNEKLFF. Written as DNA, the CDR3 is TGTGCCAGCAGTACTCCAACTAATGAAAAACTGTTTTTT.

The gene calls are TRBV7-9 and TRBJ1-5; D not resolved. V was trimmed by 6 bases and J by 4 bases, leaving 13 bases between them. CDR1 and CDR2 from the germline V gene are SEHNR and FQNEAQ (reference sequence). This CDR3 has 14 amino acids. The CDR3 loop reads CASSPSGVNQPQHF. CDR3 coding DNA: TGTGCCAGCAGTCCCAGCGGGGTAAATCAGCCCCAGCATTTT.

This chain links TRBV7-2 with TRBJ1-2, with D possibly matching TRBD1 (5 bases). V lost 5 bases to trimming and J lost 6 bases, with 19 bases between them. The CDR3 sequence is 15 residues long. Germline V gives CDR1 SGHTA, CDR2 FQGNSA. The CDR3 reads CASSLYRQGTNGYTF. In DNA, the CDR3 is TGTGCCAGCAGCCTTTACCGCCAGGGTACCAATGGCTACACCTTC.

This clone came up a few times. J is TRBJ1-5 and V is TRBV4-3, with a possible D match to TRBD1 (5 bases). V gave up 0 bases and J gave up 0 bases, with 9 bases separating them. In germline, CDR1 is LGHNA, CDR2 YSLEER. The CDR3 extends over 16 amino acids. The CDR3 region has the DNA TGCGCCAGCAGCCAAGAAAGGACACGTAGCAATCAGCCCCAGCATTTT. This codes for CASSQERTRSNQPQHF.

The J gene is TRBJ2-3, the V gene TRBV15; D is unclear. Germline loops: CDR1 LNHNV, CDR2 YYDKDF (reference sequence). This CDR3 spans 14 amino acids. V dropped 0 bases and J dropped 4 bases, with 8 bases sitting between them. The CDR3 is CATSRDNQADTQYF. The CDR3 DNA sequence: TGTGCCACCAGCAGAGATAACCAGGCAGATACGCAGTATTTT.

The chain uses TRBV6-5 and TRBJ2-1, with D possibly TRBD1 on 6 matching bases. V gave up 6 bases and J gave up 4 bases, with 16 bases separating them. Germline V gene data show CDR1 as MNHEY and CDR2 as SVGAGI. This CDR3 spans 15 amino acids. In nucleotides, the CDR3 is TGTGCCAGCAGGGTAGACCGGGACACGTACAATGAGCAGTTCTTC. Residues: CASRVDRDTYNEQFF.

The chain employs TRBV11-2 and TRBJ2-1, with 8 bases matching TRBD2. J lost 0 bases, V lost 2 bases, and 9 bases had no gene match. Germline CDR1 SGHAT, CDR2 FQNNGV. This CDR3 has 18 residues. The CDR3 here is CASSLYPSGPSSYNEQFF. CDR3 nucleotide sequence: TGTGCCAGCAGCTTATATCCTAGCGGGCCGAGCTCCTACAATGAGCAGTTCTTC.

The chain is built from TRBV6-1 and TRBJ2-4, with 8 bases fitting TRBD1. Germline values: CDR1 MNHNS, CDR2 SASEGT. V trimming: 4 bases; J trimming: 0 bases; junction bases outside the gene matches: 8. The CDR3 contains 17 residues. The CDR3 region has the DNA TGTGCCAGCAGTGGACGACAGGGGCCACTAGCCAAAAACATTCAGTACTTC. Translating gives CASSGRQGPLAKNIQYF.

The rearrangement uses TRBV5-1 and TRBJ2-7; 15 nucleotides match TRBD2. V lost 4 bases to trimming and J lost 2 bases; unmatched junction nucleotides: 4. This CDR3 comprises 16 residues. CDR1 is SGHRS and CDR2 is YFSETQ in the germline V gene. The CDR3 DNA reads TGCGCCAGCAGCGGGGGACTAGCGGGAGGCCCCTACGAGCAGTACTTC. Translated, it gives CASSGGLAGGPYEQYF.

The V gene is TRBV2, the J gene TRBJ1-2; 11 bases align to TRBD1. This CDR3 contains 14 residues. The junction had 5 bases not matched to a gene; V was cut back by 6 bases and J by 5 bases. Germline CDR1 SNHLY, CDR2 FYNNEI. CDR3 sequence reads: CASRVGQGAYGYTF. The DNA of the CDR3 is TGTGCCAGCAGGGTCGGACAGGGGGCATATGGCTACACCTTC.